Sequencing of this T cell receptor (beta chain) was carried out in a study of T cells in localized non-small cell lung cancer. Germline values: CDR1 MNHEY, CDR2 SVGAGI. CDR3 length: 16 amino acids. The V segment lost 7 bases and the J segment 3 bases; nucleotides outside the gene matches: 15. Method: immunoSEQ multiplex PCR; TCRdb's copy keeps in-frame clones and lacks some. The sample has around 91,000 clones, 87% seen once; the top ten hold about 15%. The input for sequencing was peripheral blood, taken before any cancer treatment. The V gene is TRBV6-5, the J gene TRBJ2-7; 7 bases match TRBD1. The sequence was obtained from a man between 40 and 70 years old with stage I squamous cell lung carcinoma. This CDR3 is CASTYSPGQTYYEQYF. CDR3 coding DNA: TGTGCCAGCACCTACTCCCCGGGACAGACTTACTACGAGCAGTACTTC.